A few counts support the clone carrying this T cell receptor beta chain. The ends were cut back, 4 bases at V and 2 bases at J, with 15 bases in the middle. The CDR3 is 14 residues long. CDR1 and CDR2 (germline): GTSNPN, SVGIG (reference sequence). The method was immunoSEQ multiplex PCR; TCRdb's version includes in-frame clones alone and lacks a portion of them. The sample records 2 million or so clones, 85% to 95% being singletons. The record originates from a study of shared clonotypes between healthy human individuals. V is TRBV30 and J is TRBJ2-7; weak D call: TRBD1 (6 bases). The receptor's source is a man aged 18 to 29 in good health. Sequencing was done on a sample of naive CD4+ T cells sorted from blood. As for subset: CD45RA+ positively selected. CDR3 sequence: CAWTAGTPAYEQYF. The CDR3 DNA reads TGTGCCTGGACGGCCGGGACACCCGCCTACGAGCAGTACTTC.